This is a list of T cell receptor beta chains from one sample in a study of T cell responses to AZD1222 COVID-19 vaccine. The protocol was immunoSEQ multiplex PCR, while the TCRdb copy is restricted to in-frame clones and leaves out a portion. This repertoire shows some 130,000 clones, approximately 86% found once; its top ten account for under 1.5%. The source was peripheral blood, collected on day 0 of AZD1222 vaccination. The origin of the receptors is an adult in good health. Each CDR3 is given with its conserved first and last residue. The D gene is left open where the match is weak.

>NA|13|TRBV2|TRBJ1-1
CARTAGMNTEAFF
>NA|14|TRBV7-2|TRBJ2-5
CASSLGGLQETQYF
>NA|12|TRBV29-1|TRBJ1-2
CITGGADYGYTF
>NA|14|TRBV27|TRBJ2-6
CASSDFSGANVLTF
>NA|15|TRBV30|TRBJ1-5
CAWRPDSYSNQPQHF
>NA|11|TRBV2|TRBJ1-4
CASSDYEKLFF
>TRBD1|12|TRBV5-6|TRBJ1-2
CASSTQGHGYTF
>NA|15|TRBV4-1|TRBJ2-5
CASSQDRASAETQYF
>NA|11|TRBV6-5|TRBJ2-7
CASRTLSEQYF
>NA|14|TRBV27|TRBJ2-7
CASSPPGQTYEQYF
>NA|12|TRBV6-5|TRBJ2-1
CASSSYGDEQFF
>NA|17|TRBV7-6|TRBJ2-1
CASSLGPSGVSYNEQFF
>NA|14|TRBV30|TRBJ1-4
CAWSVTGLDGQLFF
>NA|13|TRBV3-1/TRBV3-2|TRBJ1-1
CASSLRDGTEAFF
>NA|14|TRBV19|TRBJ2-7
CASSIVAGEYEQYF
>NA|13|TRBV10-3|TRBJ2-1
CASRDTGMDEQFF
>NA|12|TRBV7-9|TRBJ1-6
CASSLFQEVNPF
>TRBD1|14|TRBV9|TRBJ1-6
CASSEQGGNSPLHF
>NA|14|TRBV11-1|TRBJ1-3
CASSFGVSGNTIYF
>TRBD2|14|TRBV3-1/TRBV3-2|TRBJ2-7
CASSQAGRSYEQYF
>NA|16|TRBV6-5|TRBJ1-5
CASSYGGMDSNQPQHF
>NA|13|TRBV6-4|TRBJ1-1
CASSEATSTEAFF
>TRBD1|15|TRBV19|TRBJ2-2
CASSKGDRLTGELFF
>NA|13|TRBV28|TRBJ2-4
CASSFSGRSIQYF
>NA|14|TRBV6-2/TRBV6-3|TRBJ1-5
CASSQTTVHQPQHF
>NA|15|TRBV19|TRBJ2-3
CASSARDSRTDTQYF
>NA|15|TRBV19|TRBJ1-5
CASSIGWKGDQPQHF
>NA|15|TRBV30|TRBJ2-1
CAWSRGGGSLYEQFF
>NA|15|TRBV6-2/TRBV6-3|TRBJ1-2
CASSYAATFGYGYTF
>TRBD1|13|TRBV2|TRBJ1-4
CASRGQGSEKLFF
>TRBD1|15|TRBV9|TRBJ2-7
CASSALPGQGYEQYF
>NA|17|TRBV7-4|TRBJ2-5
CASSLDGGRGRQETQYF
>NA|16|TRBV7-2|TRBJ2-1
CASSPETSAAWGEQFF
>NA|14|TRBV3-1/TRBV3-2|TRBJ2-7
CASRKTTGEYEQYF
>NA|16|TRBV27|TRBJ1-4
CASSPTGEILGEKLFF
>NA|13|TRBV6-5|TRBJ2-7
CASRSTGSYEQYF
>TRBD2|15|TRBV7-6|TRBJ2-1
CASSVSGGAGSEQFF
>TRBD1|17|TRBV13|TRBJ2-2
CASSLGLVTGPTGELFF
>NA|14|TRBV27|TRBJ1-2
CASSRNGQAYGYTF
>TRBD2|14|TRBV7-9|TRBJ2-7
CASSLRTSPYEQYF
>NA|15|TRBV7-3|TRBJ2-3
CASSLLWGRGDTQYF
>TRBD1|15|TRBV28|TRBJ2-7
CASSSGKAGGYEQYF
>TRBD2|17|TRBV11-3|TRBJ2-2
CASSPGSGRENTGELFF
>NA|15|TRBV6-5|TRBJ2-5
CASSYVGILQETQYF